The 17 T cell receptor beta chains listed next were all sequenced from one sample in a study of chemoradiotherapy in HPV16-positive cancers. TCRdb keeps only in-frame clones here, not all; method: immunoSEQ multiplex PCR. The table has 7,500 to 10,000 clones, around 90% seen once. This specimen consisted of blood, obtained from a patient who underwent chemoradiotherapy. The receptors here all came from a human donor with HPV-associated anogenital cancer.

The chain is built from TRBV5-1 and TRBJ2-5; 12 nucleotides agree with TRBD2. Germline V lookup: CDR1 SGHRS, CDR2 YFSETQ. With 2 bases clipped from V and 1 base from J, the junction kept 3 bases outside the gene matches. The CDR3 contains 16 residues. The CDR3 nucleotides are TGCGCCAGCAGCTTCTCTAGCGGGGGGGGCCAAGAGACCCAGTACTTC. Its translation: CASSFSSGGGQETQYF.

The rearrangement joins TRBV7-8 to TRBJ1-4; 9 bases are shared with TRBD1. The CDR3 covers 14 residues. CDR1 is SGHVS and CDR2 is FQNEAQ in the germline V gene. V lost 4 bases to trimming and J lost 5 bases; unmatched junction nucleotides: 2. This CDR3 reads CASSWDRVNEKLFF. CDR3 DNA sequence: TGTGCCAGCAGCTGGGACAGGGTAAATGAAAAACTGTTTTTT.

V usage is TRBV4-1 and J usage is TRBJ2-2; no reliable D call. Per the germline V gene, CDR1 is MGHRA and CDR2 is YSYEKL. Trimming took 2 bases from V and 1 from J, leaving 5 bases between them. The CDR3 consists of 14 residues. Here the CDR3 DNA reads TGCGCCAGCAGCCAAAACAGGAACACCGGGGAGCTGTTTTTT. Translating gives CASSQNRNTGELFF.

The rearrangement uses TRBV7-2 and TRBJ2-5, with D hard to call. Germline-derived CDR1 and CDR2 are SGHTA and FQGNSA. The CDR3 sequence is 13 residues long. Deletions cut 5 bases from V and 2 bases from J, with 9 bases between. CDR3 sequence reads: CASSQTRQETQYF. The CDR3 DNA sequence: TGTGCCAGCAGCCAGACGAGGCAAGAGACCCAGTACTTC.

This clone was recorded only once. The V call is TRBV28, the J call TRBJ2-7; D possibly matches TRBD1 or TRBD2 (5 bases each). CDR1 is MDHEN and CDR2 is SYDVKM in the germline V gene. The CDR3 consists of 12 residues. The V end was cut by 6 bases, the J end by 9 bases, with 15 bases between. In nucleotides, the CDR3 is TGTGCCAGCAGCCCGCGTGACGGGGCGCAGTACGTC. The encoded protein is CASSPRDGAQYV.

V is TRBV7-6 and J is TRBJ2-7; 8 bases agree with TRBD2. This CDR3 contains 14 residues. Germline loops: CDR1 SGHVS, CDR2 FNYEAQ. Trimming at V came to 5 bases and at J to 6 bases, leaving 9 bases not matched to a gene. The CDR3 region is CASSARAGGGEQYF. Written as DNA, the CDR3 is TGTGCCAGCAGCGCCCGGGCGGGGGGAGGCGAGCAGTACTTC.

This clone was seen once. The chain has TRBV12-5 and TRBJ2-2; 8 positions agree with TRBD2. The CDR3 totals 18 residues. Germline CDR1 LGHNT, CDR2 FRNRAP. With 0 bases clipped from V and 1 base from J, the junction kept 7 bases outside the gene matches. CDR3 loop: CASGLVRATSENTGELFF. Here the CDR3 DNA reads TGTGCTAGTGGTTTGGTCCGGGCGACTAGCGAGAACACCGGGGAGCTGTTTTTT.

The chain carries TRBV2 and TRBJ2-3, with D possibly being TRBD2 (6 bases). This CDR3 is built from 14 residues. Germline V lookup: CDR1 SNHLY, CDR2 FYNNEI. Trimming left V 10 bases short and J 2 bases short, with 16 bases between. The chain's CDR3 is CATKDTGVTDTQYF. The CDR3 nucleotides are TGTGCCACCAAGGATACGGGGGTCACAGATACGCAGTATTTT.

This clone appeared a few times. This sequence joins TRBV14 and TRBJ1-2, with 7 bases identical to TRBD1. CDR3 length equals 14 residues. Germline CDR1 SGHDN, CDR2 FVKESK. J was trimmed by 2 bases and V by 5 bases; bases with no gene match: 5. For the CDR3, the DNA is TGTGCCAGCAGCTTCTCAGGGGGGAACTATGGCTACACCTTC. Translation gives CASSFSGGNYGYTF.

This clone appeared a few times. V usage is TRBV7-9 and J usage is TRBJ2-7, with D possibly TRBD2 on 6 matching bases. Germline values: CDR1 SEHNR, CDR2 FQNEAQ (reference sequence). CDR3 length: 15 amino acids. V was pared by 5 bases and J by 3 bases, with 17 bases between. This CDR3 reads CASSVSGGMNYEQYF. DNA for the CDR3: TGTGCCAGCAGCGTTTCCGGGGGAATGAACTACGAGCAGTACTTC.

The genes are TRBV6-1 and TRBJ1-2; the match to TRBD1 covers 8 bases. V shed 3 bases and J 2 bases; nucleotides not matched to a gene: 2. Per germline, CDR1 MNHNS and CDR2 SASEGT. The CDR3 covers 14 residues. CDR3 amino acids: CASSDRTGNYGYTF. CDR3 nucleotide sequence: TGTGCCAGCAGTGACCGGACAGGGAACTATGGCTACACCTTC.

This clone was found once. The chain is built from TRBV20-1 and TRBJ2-5; 7 nucleotides line up with TRBD2. The CDR3 runs to 11 residues. Germline V gene sequence: CDR1 DFQATT, CDR2 SNEGSKA (reference sequence). V gave up 7 bases and J gave up 5 bases; unmatched junction bases: 4. The CDR3 here is CSVWGGETQYF. The CDR3 DNA reads TGCAGTGTGTGGGGGGGGGAGACCCAGTACTTC.

The chain has TRBV5-6 and TRBJ2-2, with unresolved D. The V gene lost 0 bases and the J gene lost 4 bases, with 7 bases spanning the gap. The CDR3 has 14 amino acids. Germline CDR1 SGHDT, CDR2 YYEEEE. This CDR3 reads CASSLGRVTGELFF. CDR3 coding DNA: TGTGCCAGCAGCTTGGGTAGGGTCACCGGGGAGCTGTTTTTT.

The genes are TRBV11-2 and TRBJ1-4; D call uncertain. The CDR3 loop spans 12 amino acids. From germline, CDR1 is SGHAT and CDR2 FQNNGV. V gave up 2 bases and J gave up 7 bases, with 5 bases separating them. The CDR3 loop reads CASSLTPEKLFF. The CDR3 nucleotides read TGTGCCAGCAGCTTAACTCCTGAAAAACTGTTTTTT.

V usage is TRBV5-6 and J usage is TRBJ1-1, with no clear D. The germline CDR1 and CDR2 sequences are SGHDT and YYEEEE. V gave up 1 base and J gave up 1 base, with 5 bases separating them. The CDR3 loop spans 13 amino acids. CDR3 bases: TGTGCCAGCAGCTTGTACTCGAACACTGAAGCTTTCTTT. This codes for CASSLYSNTEAFF.

V is TRBV29-1 and J is TRBJ1-2, with D tentatively TRBD1 (6 bases). The CDR3 sequence is 12 residues long. Looked up from germline, CDR1 is SQVTM and CDR2 is ANQGSEA. V lost 4 bases and J lost 6, with 12 bases in between. The CDR3 region is CSVAQGIDGYTF. The CDR3 DNA reads as TGCAGCGTTGCTCAGGGGATCGATGGCTACACCTTC.

This rearrangement joins TRBV5-4 to TRBJ1-2; no reliable D call. Looked up from germline, CDR1 is SGHNT and CDR2 is YYREEE (reference sequence). The CDR3 is 14 amino acids. Trimming cost V 0 bases and J 5 bases, with 11 bases left between them. The CDR3, as DNA: TGTGCCAGCAGCTTGGAACAGCGTCTATATGGCTACACCTTC. The encoded protein is CASSLEQRLYGYTF. The variable domain in full, with the rest retrieved from reference TRBV5-4 and TRBJ1-2, is ETGVTQSPTHLIKTRGQQVTLRCSSQSGHNTVSWYQQALGQGPQFIFQYYREEENGRGNFPPRFSGLQFPNYSSELNVNALELDDSALYLCASSLEQRLYGYTFGSGTRLTVV.